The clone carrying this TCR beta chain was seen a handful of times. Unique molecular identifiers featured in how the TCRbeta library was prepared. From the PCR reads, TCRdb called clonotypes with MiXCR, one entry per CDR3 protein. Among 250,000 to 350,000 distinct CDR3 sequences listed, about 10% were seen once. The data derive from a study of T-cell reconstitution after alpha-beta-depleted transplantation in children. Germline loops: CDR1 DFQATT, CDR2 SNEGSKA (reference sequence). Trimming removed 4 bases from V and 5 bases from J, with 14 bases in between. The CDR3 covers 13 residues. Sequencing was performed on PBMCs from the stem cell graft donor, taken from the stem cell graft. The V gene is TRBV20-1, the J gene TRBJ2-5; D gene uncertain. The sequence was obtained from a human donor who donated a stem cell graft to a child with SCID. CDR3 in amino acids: CSANPDPTETQYF. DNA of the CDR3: TGCAGTGCTAACCCCGACCCGACGGAGACCCAGTACTTC.